This T cell receptor beta chain was documented in a study of blood T cell repertoires in COVID-19. The wider study: Specimens from acute and convalescent COVID-19 originated in the United States, Italy and Spain. T cells, B-cell-depleted T cells, or PBMCs supplied cDNA or gDNA.

Trimming removed 3 bases from V and 5 bases from J; junction bases left unmatched: 2. Per germline, CDR1 SGHTA and CDR2 FQGNSA. The CDR3 spans 14 residues. In the study's own analysis: From reference gene primer amplification, estimates of nucleated cell counts were derived. Only in-frame clones appear in the TCRdb table, and some are missing; sequencing was by immunoSEQ multiplex PCR. V, J and clone size were drawn from that table, and D and trimming were deduced from the DNA. Here the sample spans 140,000 to 150,000 clones, over 85% being singletons. This sequence originates from a human donor in a cohort sampled during active COVID-19. This chain links TRBV7-2 with TRBJ2-3; 10 bases match TRBD2. The sequenced sample was peripheral blood. CDR3 sequence reads: CASSFTSGVDTQYF. CDR3 nucleotide sequence: TGTGCCAGCAGCTTCACTAGCGGGGTAGATACGCAGTATTTT.